The subject of this entry is one T cell receptor (beta chain). A second roughly 7 to 12 cycle PCR used barcoded and J-beta primers. TCRdb re-called the 5' RACE reads through MiXCR, storing one row per CDR3 protein. The sample records hundreds of thousands of distinct CDR3 sequences, more than 45% being singletons. This sample is drawn from a study of blood T cells in healthy people across ages. This CDR3 spans 18 amino acids. V was trimmed by 3 bases and J by 4 bases, leaving 25 bases between them. The V gene's germline CDR1 is DFQATT and CDR2 SNEGSKA (reference sequence). This rearrangement joins TRBV20-1 to TRBJ2-1; D is perhaps TRBD1 (6 bases). The sequence was obtained from a man in his thirties or forties in good health. The sequencing input was blood. The CDR3 coding sequence is TGCAGTGCTAGCCCGGACAGCGGAGACCTCGGACTGTACAATGAGCAGTTCTTC. This sequence encodes CSASPDSGDLGLYNEQFF.